This T cell receptor beta chain came from a study of regulatory T cells in long-lasting Graves disease. Time point defined: newly diagnosed GD, antithyroid drugs for less than 3 months. Construction of the TCR library relied on RNA isolated from PBMCs. Diagnosing Graves' disease relied on the American Thyroid Association guidelines. Through Arm-PCR of CDR3 regions and iRepertoire HTBI primers, TCR beta libraries were built. The authors' processing: Across all samples, more than 60 TRBV segments and about 13 TRBJ segments were identified. TCRdb re-called the multiplex PCR reads through MiXCR, storing one row per CDR3 protein. The V and J calls and clone size are TCRdb's, not the authors'. The sample lists about 360,000 distinct CDR3 sequences; roughly 16% were seen once. Germline assignment: CDR1 ENHRY and CDR2 SYGVKD. The CDR3 length is 14 residues. Trimming left V 2 bases short and J 7 bases short, with 14 bases between.

This clonotype was observed many times. These same data were also listed under a study on T cells in Graves' hyperthyroidism and ophthalmopathy.

This receptor was identified in a woman under 30 with Graves disease. The chain links TRBV10-3 to TRBJ1-1; weak D call: TRBD1 (5 bases). The sequences come from peripheral blood mononuclear cells (PBMCs), collected at new diagnosis, from a patient treated with antithyroid drugs. CDR3 nucleotide sequence: TGTGCCATCAGTGAGGCCCCAGGGAGGGATGAAGCTTTCTTT. Protein: CAISEAPGRDEAFF.